Below are 14 T cell receptor beta chains sequenced from a single sample in a study of blood T cells in healthy people across ages. With a J-beta primer mix and a sample-barcoded 5' primer, a second PCR ran about 7 to 11 cycles. MiXCR, applied by TCRdb to the 5' RACE reads, yields one record per CDR3 protein. Among fewer than 1,000,000 distinct CDR3 sequences listed, about 42% were seen once. Sequencing was carried out using blood. All receptors come from a man at least 80 years old in good health.

The chain joins TRBV28 to TRBJ2-3; no reliable D call. The CDR3 loop spans 19 amino acids. In germline, CDR1 is MDHEN, CDR2 SYDVKM. Trimming shortened V by 9 bases and J by 0 bases, and 28 bases separated the two germline ends. The CDR3 DNA reads TGTGCCAGTCCCGACGGCCCCCAGAGACTTGACTCTAGCACAGATACGCAGTATTTT. As protein: CASPDGPQRLDSSTDTQYF.

The chain joins TRBV6-1 to TRBJ2-4; 10 nucleotides agree with TRBD2. The DNA end favors TRBJ2-7, so the J call may be wrong. The CDR3 contains 18 residues. The germline V gene encodes CDR1 MNHNS and CDR2 SASEGT. The CDR3 sequence: CASRPLSGLAALRSEQYF. CDR3 DNA sequence: TGTGCCAGCAGACCATTGTCCGGACTAGCGGCCCTTCGAAGCGAGCAGTACTTC.

This clonotype has a handful of counts. The chain is built from TRBV10-3 and TRBJ2-1; possibly TRBD2 for D (6 bases). CDR3 length: 12 residues. V lost 6 bases to trimming and J lost 9 bases, with 12 bases between them. Germline V gene sequence: CDR1 ENHRY, CDR2 SYGVKD. The CDR3 DNA is TGTGCCATCAGCATGACTAGTCTTGAGCAGTTCTTC. Translated, it gives CAISMTSLEQFF.

In this sample, this clonotype turned up once. The chain recombines TRBV4-1 with TRBJ2-3, with D unclear. The CDR3 runs to 19 residues. Trimming pared 1 base from V and 4 bases from J, leaving 24 bases between. Germline V lookup: CDR1 MGHRA, CDR2 YSYEKL. The CDR3 coding sequence is TGCGCCAGCAGCCAAGTTGAGGCTAGTCGTCACCTTAGGTCAGATACGCAGTATTTT. Its translation: CASSQVEASRHLRSDTQYF.

The CDR3 protein is CASSQALAGWYQETQFF. CDR3 DNA: TGTGCCAGCAGCCAAGCACTAGCGGGGTGGTACCAAGAGACCCAGTTCTTC. The chain carries TRBV3-1 and TRBJ2-5, with 10 bases fitting TRBD2. The J call may not be correct, given that the DNA end is closer to TRBJ2-1. The CDR3 extends over 17 amino acids. Germline-derived CDR1 and CDR2 are LGHDT and YNNKEL (reference sequence).

The rearrangement links TRBV7-2 to TRBJ1-1, with D perhaps matching TRBD1 (5 bases). The CDR3 runs 13 residues. The V gene's germline CDR1 is SGHTA and CDR2 FQGNSA. V was clipped by 5 bases and J by 2 bases, with 9 bases between them. CDR3 sequence: CASSAQGNTEAFF. CDR3 coding DNA: TGTGCCAGCAGCGCGCAGGGCAACACTGAAGCTTTCTTT.

The rearrangement links TRBV12-3 or TRBV12-4 to TRBJ2-3; D gene ambiguous. The ends were cut back, 5 bases at V and 9 bases at J, with 33 bases in the middle. This CDR3 contains 19 residues. DNA for the CDR3: TGTGCCAGCAGTCCTTTATCACTACCGCGTGCGGTGGAATCAGGCACGCAGTATTTT. It codes for CASSPLSLPRAVESGTQYF.

This clonotype has more than one count but fewer than ten. The chain carries TRBV20-1 and TRBJ2-3; D perhaps matches TRBD2 (5 bases). CDR1 and CDR2 (germline): DFQATT, SNEGSKA (reference sequence). Trimming took off 3 bases at V and 5 bases at J, with 18 bases between the two ends. This CDR3 has 15 amino acids. In DNA, the CDR3 is TGCAGTGCTAGTACTCCCCGCCGGGGTGAAGATACGCAGTATTTT. This encodes CSASTPRRGEDTQYF.

This clonotype was seen only a few times. The CDR3 reads CASRSRQGDEQFF. CDR3 coding DNA: TGTGCCAGCAGGTCTAGACAGGGGGATGAGCAGTTCTTC. The rearrangement uses TRBV12-3 or TRBV12-4 and TRBJ2-1; 9 nucleotides agree with TRBD1. Germline trimming cut 6 bases from V and 8 bases from J; bases unmatched to any gene: 5. The CDR3 is 13 amino acids.

The table lists this clonotype with a count of one. The chain links TRBV3-1 to TRBJ2-5; 8 nucleotides agree with TRBD2. This CDR3 has 17 amino acids. CDR1 and CDR2 (germline): LGHDT, YNNKEL (reference sequence). J was trimmed by 4 bases and V by 0 bases; bases with no gene match: 10. The CDR3 sequence: CASSQDRSGSAPETQYF. CDR3 DNA sequence: TGTGCCAGCAGCCAAGATAGGAGCGGGAGTGCGCCAGAGACCCAGTACTTC.

V is TRBV2 and J is TRBJ1-1; D gene ambiguous. V lost 9 bases and J 5 bases, leaving 16 bases between the germline ends. Germline loops: CDR1 SNHLY, CDR2 FYNNEI. The CDR3 is made up of 13 amino acids. The CDR3 spells CARSPGQATEAFF. For the CDR3, the DNA is TGTGCCAGGAGCCCCGGGCAGGCGACTGAAGCTTTCTTT.

This chain uses TRBV27 with TRBJ2-1, with 9 positions matching TRBD2. CDR1 and CDR2 from the germline V gene are MNHEY and SMNVEV (reference sequence). CDR3 size: 15 residues. V shed 1 base, J shed 5 bases, and the junction held 3 bases outside the gene matches. This CDR3 is CASSLWREGNNEQFF. Here the CDR3 DNA reads TGTGCCAGCAGTTTATGGCGGGAGGGAAACAATGAGCAGTTCTTC.

The J gene is TRBJ2-1, the V gene TRBV20-1; D gene unclear. The CDR3 contains 13 residues. With 0 bases removed from V and 8 bases from J, the gap between germline ends came to 11 bases. Germline V gene data show CDR1 as DFQATT and CDR2 as SNEGSKA (reference sequence). The CDR3, as DNA: TGCAGTGCTAGAGATTGGAGCCTGGATGAGCAGTTCTTC. This encodes CSARDWSLDEQFF.

This clonotype occurred a few times. J is TRBJ2-7 and V is TRBV20-1, with 10 positions matching TRBD2. Germline CDR1 DFQATT, CDR2 SNEGSKA (reference sequence). The CDR3 is 18 residues long. V was clipped by 5 bases and J by 7 bases; unmatched bases: 23. Here the CDR3 DNA reads TGCAGTGCTTCCGGGACTAGCGCTCCATTAGGGGACATCAATGAGCAGTACTTC. This translates into CSASGTSAPLGDINEQYF.